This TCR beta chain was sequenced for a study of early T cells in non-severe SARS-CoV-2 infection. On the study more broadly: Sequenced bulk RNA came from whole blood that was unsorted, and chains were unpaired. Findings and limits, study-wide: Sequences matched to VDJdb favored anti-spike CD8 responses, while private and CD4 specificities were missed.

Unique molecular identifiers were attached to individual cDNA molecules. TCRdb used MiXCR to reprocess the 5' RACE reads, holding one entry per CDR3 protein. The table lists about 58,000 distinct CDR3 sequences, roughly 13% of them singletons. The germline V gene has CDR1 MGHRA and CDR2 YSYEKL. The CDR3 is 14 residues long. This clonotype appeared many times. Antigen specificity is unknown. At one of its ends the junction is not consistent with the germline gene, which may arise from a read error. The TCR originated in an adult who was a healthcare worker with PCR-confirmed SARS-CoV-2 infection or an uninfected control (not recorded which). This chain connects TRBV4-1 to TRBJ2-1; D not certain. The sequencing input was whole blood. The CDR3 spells CASRQDLAYNEQFF. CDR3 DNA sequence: TGCGCCAGCAGACAAGATCTGGCCTACAATGAGCAGTTCTTC.